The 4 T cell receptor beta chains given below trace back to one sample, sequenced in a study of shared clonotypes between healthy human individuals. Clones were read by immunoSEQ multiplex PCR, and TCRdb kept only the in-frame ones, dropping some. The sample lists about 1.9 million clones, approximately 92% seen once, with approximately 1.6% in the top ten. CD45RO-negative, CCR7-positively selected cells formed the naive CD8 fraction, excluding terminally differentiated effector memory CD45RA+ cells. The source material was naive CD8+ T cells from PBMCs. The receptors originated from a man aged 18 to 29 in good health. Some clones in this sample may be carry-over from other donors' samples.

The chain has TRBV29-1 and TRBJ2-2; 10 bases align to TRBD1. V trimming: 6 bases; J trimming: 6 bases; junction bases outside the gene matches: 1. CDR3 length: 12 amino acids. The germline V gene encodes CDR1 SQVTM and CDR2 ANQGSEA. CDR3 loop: CSVGTGAGELFF. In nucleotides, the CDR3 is TGCAGCGTGGGGACAGGGGCCGGGGAGCTGTTTTTT.

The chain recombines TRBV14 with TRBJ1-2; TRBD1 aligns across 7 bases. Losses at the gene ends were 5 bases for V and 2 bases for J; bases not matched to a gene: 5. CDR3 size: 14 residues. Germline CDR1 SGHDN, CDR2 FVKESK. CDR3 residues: CASSYLQGNYGYTF. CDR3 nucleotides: TGTGCCAGCAGCTACTTACAGGGGAACTATGGCTACACCTTC.

CDR3 in DNA: TGTGCCAGCAGCTTAGCACTGGGGGGAAACACCATATATTTT. Protein product: CASSLALGGNTIYF. V gene TRBV7-9 combines with J gene TRBJ1-3; D is uncertain. V lost 0 bases and J lost 4, with 7 bases in between. Germline V gene lookup returns CDR1 SEHNR and CDR2 FQNEAQ (reference sequence). This CDR3 is built from 14 residues.

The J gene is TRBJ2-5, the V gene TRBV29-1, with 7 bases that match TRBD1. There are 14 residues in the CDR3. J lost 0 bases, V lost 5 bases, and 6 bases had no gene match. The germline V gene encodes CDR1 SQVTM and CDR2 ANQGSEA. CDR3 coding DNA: TGCAGCGTTAGGGACAGATCTTACCAAGAGACCCAGTACTTC. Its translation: CSVRDRSYQETQYF.